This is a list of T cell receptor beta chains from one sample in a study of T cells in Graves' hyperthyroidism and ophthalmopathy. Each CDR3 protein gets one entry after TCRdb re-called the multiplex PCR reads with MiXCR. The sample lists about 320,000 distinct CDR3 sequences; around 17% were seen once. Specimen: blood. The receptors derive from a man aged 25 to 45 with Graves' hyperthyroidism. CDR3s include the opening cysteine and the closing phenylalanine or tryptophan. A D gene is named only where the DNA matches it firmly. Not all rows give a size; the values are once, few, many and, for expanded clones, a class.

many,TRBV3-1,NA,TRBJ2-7,CASSAPDEQYF,TGTGCCAGCAGCGCACCAGACGAGCAGTACTTC
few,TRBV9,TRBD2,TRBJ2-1,CASSPQDGTSGRGEQFF,TGTGCCAGCAGCCCCCAAGACGGGACTAGCGGGAGGGGTGAGCAGTTCTTC
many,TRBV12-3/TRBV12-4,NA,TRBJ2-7,CASSHSQGFPSYEQYF,TGTGCCAGCAGTCATTCACAGGGTTTCCCATCCTACGAGCAGTACTTC
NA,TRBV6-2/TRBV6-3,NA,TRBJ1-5,CARPTLSTRQPQHF,TGTGCCAGACCGACTTTAAGCACACGGCAGCCCCAGCATTTT
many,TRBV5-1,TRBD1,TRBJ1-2,CASSLLRDRSVYGYTF,TGCGCCAGCAGCCTGCTCCGGGACAGGTCTGTCTATGGCTACACCTTC
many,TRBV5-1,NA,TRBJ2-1,CASSSRVTIRQTYNEQFF,TGCGCCAGCAGCTCGAGGGTGACAATCCGACAGACCTACAATGAGCAGTTCTTC
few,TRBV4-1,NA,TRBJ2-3,CASSQEKVTDTQYF,TGCGCCAGCAGCCAAGAAAAGGTCACAGATACGCAGTATTTT
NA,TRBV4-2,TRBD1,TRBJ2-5,CASSQTNTGEETQYF,TGTGCCAGCAGCCAGACCAATACAGGGGAAGAGACCCAGTACTTC
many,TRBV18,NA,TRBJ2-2,CASSGTSNTGELFF,TGTGCCAGCAGCGGGACATCGAACACCGGGGAGCTGTTTTTT
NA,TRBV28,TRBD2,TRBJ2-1,CASSLSPRVAGGYEQFF,TGTGCCAGCAGTTTATCCCCCAGGGTAGCGGGAGGTTATGAGCAGTTCTTC
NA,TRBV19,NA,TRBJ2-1,CASSASSPNEQFF,TGTGCCAGTAGCGCGTCCAGCCCCAATGAGCAGTTCTTC